This T cell receptor (beta chain) was profiled in a study of OX40 agonist ivuxolimab in advanced cancers. This CDR3 spans 13 amino acids. Germline values: CDR1 ENHRY, CDR2 SYGVKD. Clones were read by immunoSEQ multiplex PCR, and TCRdb kept only the in-frame ones, dropping some. The table has about 84,000 clones, approximately 92% seen once. To note about this clone: Sequence at one end of the junction differs from germline and may be a read error.

The rearrangement joins TRBV10-3 to TRBJ2-3; D unclear. The sample here was CD4+ or CD8+ T cells sorted from blood, taken in a trial of the OX40 agonist ivuxolimab. The source of this sequence is an adult with an advanced solid tumor such as melanoma, head and neck, liver or kidney cancer. In DNA form, the CDR3 reads TGTGCCATCAGGCCGCGATGGCGAGATACACAGTATTTT. Protein: CAIRPRWRDTQYF.